This entry describes one T cell receptor (beta chain). These data originate in a study of response to subunit inactivated influenza vaccine. TCRdb re-called the RT-PCR reads through MiXCR, storing one row per CDR3 protein. The table lists approximately 490,000 distinct CDR3 sequences, approximately 7.8% of them singletons, with around 12% in the top ten. Trimming took 2 bases from V and 9 from J; bases not matched to a gene: 4. CDR1 and CDR2 (germline): LGHNA, YSLEER. This CDR3 has 16 residues. Specimen: PBMCs from blood, collected less than 25 months after vaccination. The clonotype comes from a man aged 50-75 years who received an inactivated influenza vaccine. The chain joins TRBV4-3 to TRBJ2-1; 16 positions match TRBD2. The CDR3 sequence: CASSQSGTSGGGEQFF. In DNA form, the CDR3 reads TGCGCCAGCAGCCAAAGCGGGACTAGCGGGGGGGGTGAGCAGTTCTTC.